The entry that follows covers one T cell receptor (beta chain) sequence. The antigen remains unidentified. Trimming pared 0 bases from V and 4 bases from J, leaving 10 bases between. CDR3 length equals 14 residues. The V gene's germline CDR1 is SGDLS and CDR2 YYNGEE. The sample originates from a study of cytomegalovirus exposure and HLA in healthy donors. Overall study: A subsequent analysis stated that the roughly 120 validation repertoires were run on the same platform as the roughly 670 first-cohort repertoires. Study-level results: The study flagged 150 to 200 TCR beta chains as cytomegalovirus-associated. According to a subsequent analysis, TCR clusters identified in the first cohort showed a tendency to co-occur across the roughly 120 validation repertoires. The majority of TCR sequences were rare, yet some public TCRs appeared in many donors.

Some clones are missing from TCRdb's copy, which holds only in-frame ones; the method was immunoSEQ multiplex PCR. Among some 210,000 clones, 80% to 90% were seen once, and the ten largest hold approximately 2%. The chain combines TRBV9 with TRBJ1-2; TRBD1 is a possible D gene (6 bases). Input material: PBMCs. The TCR originated in a woman in her late teens or twenties in good health and CMV-seropositive. The CDR3 coding sequence is TGTGCCAGCAGCGTAGAGGGACAATTCTATGGCTACACCTTC. The encoded protein is CASSVEGQFYGYTF.